This is a list of T cell receptor beta chains from one sample in a study of PD-1 blockade in classical Hodgkin lymphoma. TCRdb's copy holds only in-frame clones and misses some; the assay was immunoSEQ multiplex PCR. This sample has a few thousand clones, with 80% to 90% found just once. Sequencing was performed on CD8+ T cells from blood. These receptors all stem from a human donor with classical Hodgkin lymphoma. CDR3s include the opening cysteine and the closing phenylalanine or tryptophan. Fields, in order: V gene, J gene, D gene, clone size, CDR3 protein, CDR3 DNA. D genes are given only for firm matches. The size entry is marked missing in some rows and otherwise reads once, few, many or a size class.

TRBV6-5	TRBJ1-6	NA	NA	CASSRRGVSPLHF	TGTGCCAGCAGTCGGCGGGGGGTTTCACCCCTCCACTTT
TRBV5-6	TRBJ2-7	NA	NA	CASSLEGDPYEQYF	TGTGCCAGCAGCTTGGAGGGGGACCCCTACGAGCAGTACTTC
TRBV6-4	TRBJ2-3	NA	few	CASSDGDGTDTQYF	TGTGCCAGCAGTGATGGGGACGGCACAGATACGCAGTATTTT
TRBV7-8	TRBJ2-1	TRBD2	NA	CASAWTSGGYNEQFF	TGTGCCAGCGCATGGACTAGCGGGGGCTACAATGAGCAGTTCTTC
TRBV4-2	TRBJ2-1	TRBD2	NA	CASSSPGTSGRAVGITEQFF	TGTGCCAGCAGCTCCCCTGGGACTAGCGGGAGGGCCGTCGGGATAACGGAGCAGTTCTTC
TRBV27	TRBJ1-1	TRBD1	NA	CASRGQASVGTEAFF	TGTGCCAGCAGGGGACAGGCTAGTGTCGGGACTGAAGCTTTCTTT
TRBV28	TRBJ2-7	TRBD2	NA	CASSERYREGYEQYF	TGTGCCAGCAGTGAGCGTTATCGGGAGGGGTACGAGCAGTACTTC
TRBV11-3	TRBJ2-1	NA	NA	CASSLAGAYNEQFF	TGTGCCAGCAGCTTAGCGGGGGCGTACAATGAGCAGTTCTTC
TRBV6-1	TRBJ2-2	NA	NA	CASSEAGENTGELFF	TGTGCCAGCAGTGAAGCGGGAGAGAACACCGGGGAGCTGTTTTTT
TRBV19	TRBJ1-5	NA	NA	CASSIAVRGQPQHF	TGTGCCAGTAGTATAGCGGTAAGGGGACAGCCCCAGCATTTT
TRBV7-8	TRBJ2-7	TRBD1	NA	CATLGQGAPSIPLETYEQYF	TGTGCCACCCTGGGACAGGGGGCCCCTAGTATCCCACTAGAGACGTACGAGCAGTACTTC
TRBV7-9	TRBJ2-7	NA	NA	CASSPNWVYEQYF	TGTGCCAGCAGCCCTAATTGGGTCTACGAGCAGTACTTC
TRBV7-6	TRBJ1-1	NA	NA	CASSPPRGLNTEAFF	TGTGCCAGCAGCCCCCCTAGAGGACTGAACACTGAAGCTTTCTTT
TRBV25-1	TRBJ1-3	NA	NA	CASSPEGGNTIYF	TGTGCCAGCAGCCCGGAGGGCGGAAACACCATATATTTT
TRBV6-6	TRBJ2-1	NA	NA	CASSTGRYANNEQFF	TGTGCCAGCAGCACCGGGCGGTACGCCAACAATGAGCAGTTCTTC
TRBV6-1	TRBJ2-6	NA	few	CASSALNSGANVLTF	TGTGCCAGCAGCGCACTCAACTCTGGGGCCAACGTCCTGACTTTC
TRBV5-6	TRBJ1-1	NA	NA	CASRGAERTEAFF	TGTGCCAGCAGGGGGGCAGAGCGGACTGAAGCTTTCTTT
TRBV6-5	TRBJ1-1	NA	NA	CASRLRQYTEAFF	TGTGCCAGCAGACTGAGACAGTACACTGAAGCTTTCTTT
TRBV6-6	TRBJ2-7	TRBD1	NA	CASRDGQGRGYEQYF	TGTGCCAGCAGAGACGGACAGGGCAGGGGGTACGAGCAGTACTTC
TRBV25-1	TRBJ2-7	NA	NA	CASSVPGADEQYF	TGTGCCAGCAGTGTCCCAGGAGCGGACGAGCAGTACTTC
TRBV30	TRBJ2-7	NA	NA	CAWSGDRYEQYF	TGTGCCTGGAGCGGTGACCGCTACGAGCAGTACTTC
TRBV6-4	TRBJ1-1	NA	NA	CASSVTANTEAFF	TGTGCCAGCTCCGTGACAGCGAACACTGAAGCTTTCTTT
TRBV7-9	TRBJ1-2	NA	NA	CASSLDLGYTF	TGTGCCAGCAGCTTAGACCTTGGCTACACCTTC
TRBV5-1	TRBJ2-7	TRBD2	NA	CASSLAKLAGFLGEQYF	TGCGCCAGCAGCTTGGCGAAACTAGCGGGCTTCTTGGGGGAGCAGTACTTC
TRBV11-3	TRBJ2-7	NA	NA	CASRWRTAACYEQYF	TGTGCCAGCAGATGGAGGACGGCGGCGTGCTACGAGCAGTACTTC
TRBV9	TRBJ2-7	NA	once	CASSVSSMGSYEQYF	TGTGCCAGCAGCGTATCAAGTATGGGATCCTACGAGCAGTACTTC
TRBV27	TRBJ2-7	NA	few	CASSLRGGHYEQYF	TGTGCCAGCAGTTTACGTGGAGGGCACTACGAGCAGTACTTC
TRBV10-3	TRBJ2-5	NA	NA	CAISETPQTQYF	TGTGCCATCAGTGAGACCCCCCAGACCCAGTACTTC
TRBV18	TRBJ1-1	NA	NA	CASSGPAGTIAQEAFF	TGTGCCAGCTCAGGACCTGCCGGGACAATCGCCCAAGAGGCTTTCTTT
TRBV6-4	TRBJ2-6	NA	NA	CASSLVTGNGANVLTF	TGTGCCAGCAGTCTCGTAACAGGGAACGGGGCCAACGTCCTGACTTTC
TRBV5-1	TRBJ2-3	NA	once	CASSGQLSASTDTQYF	TGCGCCAGCAGCGGCCAACTTAGCGCGTCAACAGATACGCAGTATTTT
TRBV7-9	TRBJ2-3	TRBD2	NA	CASSATAGGSADTQYF	TGTGCCAGCAGCGCCACAGCGGGAGGTTCGGCAGATACGCAGTATTTT
TRBV28	TRBJ2-3	NA	NA	CASSGGAADTQYF	TGTGCCAGCAGTGGGGGGGCAGCAGATACGCAGTATTTT
TRBV19	TRBJ2-3	TRBD2	NA	CASSILAGSDTQYF	TGTGCCAGTAGTATTCTAGCGGGATCAGATACGCAGTATTTT
TRBV11-3	TRBJ1-2	NA	NA	CASSLRGYGYTF	TGTGCCAGCAGCCTAAGGGGCTATGGCTACACCTTC
TRBV6-1	TRBJ1-2	NA	once	CASSEAPDIFTNGYTF	TGTGCCAGCAGTGAAGCTCCGGACATTTTTACAAATGGCTACACCTTC